A selection of T cell receptor beta chains follows, all from one sample in a study of post-analysis software for immune sequencing data. TCRdb re-derived calls from the PCR reads in MiXCR, one entry per CDR3 protein. The repertoire includes hundreds of thousands of distinct CDR3 sequences, 39% of them detected once, and 6.5% to 8% sits in the top ten. The sequenced sample consisted of blood. The receptors here all came from a girl aged 2 to 10 with multiple sclerosis. Each CDR3 is given with its conserved first and last residue. Each record gives: CDR3 length, J gene, V gene, CDR3 protein.

length: 15
J: TRBJ2-4
V: TRBV5-1
CDR3: CASSLDLKAKNIQYF

length: 13
J: TRBJ2-5
V: TRBV6-6
CDR3: CASSFSGSETQYF

length: 15
J: TRBJ2-3
V: TRBV13
CDR3: CASSLGVRGADTRYF

length: 17
J: TRBJ2-6
V: TRBV27
CDR3: CASSLWKGFSGANVLTF

length: 14
J: TRBJ2-1
V: TRBV14
CDR3: CASSQASNRGEQFF

length: 14
J: TRBJ2-3
V: TRBV4-1
CDR3: CASSLGQGTDTQYF

length: 18
J: TRBJ2-5
V: TRBV6-1
CDR3: CASRAGTGVAGYQETQYF

length: 16
J: TRBJ2-1
V: TRBV11-2
CDR3: CASSLDGLAGEIEQFF

length: 18
J: TRBJ2-3
V: TRBV3-1
CDR3: CASSQRTSGRPRTDTQYF

length: 13
J: TRBJ1-2
V: TRBV12-3/TRBV12-4
CDR3: CASTITGVHGYTF

length: 14
J: TRBJ2-7
V: TRBV2
CDR3: CASSAPGGSYEQYF

length: 14
J: TRBJ2-7
V: TRBV7-9
CDR3: CASSLTALPYEQYF

length: 15
J: TRBJ2-5
V: TRBV4-3
CDR3: CASSQDVIDQETQYF

length: 12
J: TRBJ1-1
V: TRBV29-1
CDR3: CSVSLVNTEAFF

length: 16
J: TRBJ2-5
V: TRBV7-2
CDR3: CASSFLGAGVQETQYF

length: 13
J: TRBJ1-4
V: TRBV24-1
CDR3: CATARGHGEKLFF

length: 16
J: TRBJ2-7
V: TRBV28
CDR3: CASSLVLGETFYEQYF

length: 16
J: .
V: TRBV6-1
CDR3: CASSEISASGRETQYF

length: 14
J: TRBJ2-4
V: TRBV7-8
CDR3: CASSLRTAENIQYF

length: 15
J: TRBJ2-1
V: TRBV7-2
CDR3: CASSPTSSPYNEQFF

length: 14
J: TRBJ2-5
V: TRBV28
CDR3: CASSRISGGETQYF

length: 13
J: TRBJ2-5
V: TRBV20-1
CDR3: CSATRTGPETQYF

length: 13
J: TRBJ2-1
V: TRBV7-2
CDR3: CASSLFRYNEQFF

length: 13
J: TRBJ2-5
V: TRBV6-4
CDR3: CASSRVIGETQYF

length: 15
J: TRBJ2-7
V: TRBV20-1
CDR3: CSASHPSDMNYEQYF

length: 16
J: TRBJ2-7
V: TRBV5-1
CDR3: CASSLGRDRKSYEQYF

length: 19
J: TRBJ2-1
V: TRBV6-2/TRBV6-3
CDR3: CASSLLANELANSYNEQFF

length: 15
J: TRBJ1-2
V: TRBV7-2
CDR3: CASSRGDGQIYGYTF

length: 17
J: TRBJ2-3
V: TRBV2
CDR3: CASMGLTSGTSTDAQYF

length: 15
J: TRBJ2-1
V: TRBV2
CDR3: CASSEGLGGYNEQFF